This T cell receptor beta chain emerged from a study of T cells in Graves' hyperthyroidism and ophthalmopathy. TCR beta CDR3 regions were amplified from RNA transcripts. Initially, a first-round RT-PCR of the TCR CDR3 employed the HTBI primer set. Each CDR3 protein gets one entry after TCRdb re-called the multiplex PCR reads with MiXCR. This table holds almost 500,000 distinct CDR3 sequences, roughly 23% found once. The germline V and J ends were trimmed by 1 base and 0 bases, with 7 bases remaining between them. Germline-derived CDR1 and CDR2 are SGHTA and FQGTGA. The CDR3 has 15 amino acids. This chain joins TRBV7-3 and TRBJ2-1, with D perhaps TRBD2 (5 bases). This receptor was obtained from a woman in her 70s with Graves' ophthalmopathy. Sequencing was performed on blood. CDR3 sequence: CASSLRSGSYNEQFF. The CDR3 coding sequence is TGTGCCAGCAGCTTAAGGAGCGGCTCCTACAATGAGCAGTTCTTC. Full variable domain (rest looked up from reference TRBV7-3 and TRBJ2-1): GAGVSQTPSNKVTEKGKYVELRCDPISGHTALYWYRQSLGQGPEFLIYFQGTGAADDSGLPNDRFFAVRPEGSVSTLKIQRTERGDSAVYLCASSLRSGSYNEQFFGPGTRLTVL.